This TCR beta chain stems from a study of T cells after yellow fever vaccination. The CDR3 runs 13 residues. CDR1 and CDR2 (germline): LNHNV, YYDKDF (reference sequence). Deletions cut 1 base from V and 1 base from J, with 2 bases between. Worth noting for this clonotype: Its matching antigen is unknown.

In TCRdb, the 5' RACE reads were re-called with MiXCR into one record per CDR3 protein. The sample comprises roughly 300,000 distinct CDR3 sequences, about 6.6% of which are singletons, and 15% to 20% rests with the top ten. General study results and limits: The secondary response was weaker, and its peak arrived faster, on day 5 versus 15.

The TCR was taken from a man between 18 and 35 years old who received the YFV17D yellow fever vaccine. The sample consisted of PBMCs, taken around 45 days after the first yellow fever vaccination. The V gene is TRBV15, the J gene TRBJ1-5; D gene uncertain. The CDR3 DNA follows: TGTGCCACCAGCAGAGGAAGCAATCAGCCCCAGCATTTT. The encoded protein is CATSRGSNQPQHF. Variable domain in full (rest from reference TRBV15 and TRBJ1-5): DAMVIQNPRYQVTQFGKPVTLSCSQTLNHNVMYWYQQKSSQAPKLLFHYYDKDFNNEADTPDNFQSRRPNTSFCFLDIRSPGLGDTAMYLCATSRGSNQPQHFGDGTRLSIL.